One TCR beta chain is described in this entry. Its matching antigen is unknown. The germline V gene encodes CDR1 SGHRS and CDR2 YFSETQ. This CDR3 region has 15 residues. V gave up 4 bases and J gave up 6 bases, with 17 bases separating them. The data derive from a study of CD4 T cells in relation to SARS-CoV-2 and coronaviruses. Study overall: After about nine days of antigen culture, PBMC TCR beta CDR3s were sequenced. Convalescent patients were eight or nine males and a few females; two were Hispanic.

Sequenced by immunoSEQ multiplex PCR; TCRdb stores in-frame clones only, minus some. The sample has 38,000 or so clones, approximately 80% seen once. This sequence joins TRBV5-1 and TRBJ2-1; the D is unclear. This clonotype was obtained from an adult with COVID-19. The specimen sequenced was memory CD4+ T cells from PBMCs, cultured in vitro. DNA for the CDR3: TGCGCCAGCAGCACCGGTCCCGAGAAGTTCAATGAGCAGTTCTTC. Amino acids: CASSTGPEKFNEQFF.